This passage covers 9 T cell receptor beta chains from one sample sequenced in a study of cytomegalovirus exposure and HLA in healthy donors. Vbeta (60) and Jbeta (13) primers were used in the PCR. Only in-frame clones appear in the TCRdb table, and some are missing; sequencing was by immunoSEQ multiplex PCR. The repertoire has about 85,000 clones, over 70% of them found once; the top ten carry roughly 2%. The sequencing input was PBMCs. The receptors come from a boy younger than 18 in good health and CMV-seronegative.

There are a few counts of this clone. The J gene is TRBJ2-1, the V gene TRBV6-1; TRBD2 matches at 11 bases. CDR3 length equals 15 residues. V shed 0 bases and J 9 bases; nucleotides not matched to a gene: 4. Per the germline V gene, CDR1 is MNHNS and CDR2 is SASEGT. The CDR3 reads CASSEASGGAVEQFF. Here the CDR3 DNA reads TGTGCCAGCAGTGAAGCTAGCGGGGGGGCCGTTGAGCAGTTCTTC.

The chain is built from TRBV7-9 and TRBJ1-2, with TRBD1 as a possible D gene (6 bases). CDR1 SEHNR and CDR2 FQNEAQ come from the germline V gene (reference sequence). CDR3 length equals 12 residues. The V end was cut by 4 bases, the J end by 10 bases, with 13 bases between. This CDR3 reads CASSSMTGPYTF. The CDR3 region has the DNA TGTGCCAGCAGCTCCATGACAGGTCCCTACACCTTC.

The gene calls are TRBV4-1 and TRBJ1-5; D might be TRBD1 (5 bases). Germline-derived CDR1 and CDR2 are MGHRA and YSYEKL. Trimming removed 5 bases at V and 0 bases at J, with 11 bases between. This CDR3 is built from 15 residues. The CDR3 is CASSWTRNSNQPQHF. Written as DNA, the CDR3 is TGCGCCAGCAGCTGGACACGAAATAGCAATCAGCCCCAGCATTTT.

This chain connects TRBV11-2 to TRBJ2-5; tentatively, D is TRBD2 (5 bases). Germline assignment: CDR1 SGHAT and CDR2 FQNNGV. Trimming shortened V by 2 bases and J by 5 bases, and 12 bases separated the two germline ends. This CDR3 has 14 amino acids. This CDR3 is CASSLISDRETQYF. Written as DNA, the CDR3 is TGTGCCAGCAGCTTAATTAGCGATCGGGAGACCCAGTACTTC.

The gene calls are TRBV6-5 and TRBJ2-1; possible D gene TRBD2, 5 bases. This CDR3 has 14 amino acids. Germline V gene lookup returns CDR1 MNHEY and CDR2 SVGAGI. V was cut by 8 bases and J by 6 bases, with 17 bases left in between. The CDR3 bases are TGTGCCAGCGGAAAAGGGCTAGCAGGCAATGAGCAGTTCTTC. This codes for CASGKGLAGNEQFF.

The chain uses TRBV7-9 and TRBJ2-5; the D is unclear. Trimming left V 6 bases short and J 5 bases short, with 13 bases between. CDR1 and CDR2 (germline): SEHNR, FQNEAQ (reference sequence). CDR3 length: 13 residues. This CDR3 reads CASSPNSEETQYF. The CDR3 DNA reads as TGTGCCAGCAGTCCAAACAGTGAGGAGACCCAGTACTTC.

The rearrangement joins TRBV29-1 to TRBJ2-4, with 9 positions matching TRBD1. V gave up 6 bases and J gave up 2 bases; unmatched junction bases: 8. Germline V gives CDR1 SQVTM, CDR2 ANQGSEA. The CDR3 consists of 15 residues. The CDR3 sequence: CSVPWTGETKNIQYF. CDR3 nucleotide sequence: TGCAGCGTCCCCTGGACAGGGGAGACCAAAAACATTCAGTACTTC.

The CDR3 here is CASSPRGLAGGSSYNEQFF. DNA of the CDR3: TGTGCCAGCAGCCCCCGGGGACTAGCGGGAGGGAGCTCCTACAATGAGCAGTTCTTC. J is TRBJ2-1 and V is TRBV7-8; 16 nucleotides agree with TRBD2. The CDR3 contains 19 residues. Germline CDR1 SGHVS, CDR2 FQNEAQ. Trimming at V came to 5 bases and at J to 0 bases, leaving 7 bases not matched to a gene.

J is TRBJ2-7 and V is TRBV19, with D perhaps matching TRBD1 (5 bases). Trimming took off 6 bases at V and 7 bases at J, with 16 bases between the two ends. CDR1 is LNHDA and CDR2 is SQIVND in the germline V gene (reference sequence). This CDR3 has 13 amino acids. CDR3 in amino acids: CASSRQGAMEQYF. CDR3 bases: TGTGCCAGTAGCCGCCAGGGTGCTATGGAGCAGTACTTC.